This TCR beta chain was sequenced for a study of control samples from healthy donors and cancer patients. Here immunoSEQ multiplex PCR was the method, and the copy in TCRdb shows in-frame clones only, minus some. Of some 140,000 clones in the sample, 85% to 90% were seen once. The CDR3 length is 16 residues. The germline V gene encodes CDR1 SGHTA and CDR2 FQGNSA. Between the trimmed V and J ends, which lost 1 base and 4 bases, there was a span of 14 bases. The TCR originated in a man aged 50 to 60 with head and neck cancer. J is TRBJ1-3 and V is TRBV7-2, with D perhaps matching TRBD1 (6 bases). Sequencing was carried out using PBMCs. The CDR3 loop reads CASSLVGARAGNTIYF. CDR3 bases: TGTGCCAGCAGCTTAGTGGGGGCAAGGGCCGGAAACACCATATATTTT.